These T cell receptor beta chains were read from a single sample in a study of blood T cell repertoires in COVID-19. Produced via immunoSEQ multiplex PCR; TCRdb's table is partial and in-frame only. The data contain tens of thousands of clones, roughly 81% of them singletons. Material for sequencing was peripheral blood. These receptors originate from a man older than 75 with acute or convalescent COVID-19. Each CDR3 is given with its conserved first and last residue.

CAWERDARTGELFF TRBJ2-2 TRBV30
CASSMWSSGSYEQYF TRBJ2-7 TRBV19
CASSYSPVLYGYTF TRBJ1-2 TRBV6-2/TRBV6-3
CASSQDGPGTGNEKLFF TRBJ1-4 TRBV3-1/TRBV3-2
CASSRTPTSGNTIYF TRBJ1-3 TRBV2
CASSFVPGDEQYF TRBJ2-7 TRBV27
CASSLFLPDSGEQFF TRBJ2-1 TRBV11-2
CASSFSAGGYEQYF TRBJ2-7 TRBV27
CASSVGAGRGELFF TRBJ2-2 TRBV9
CASSAGWGELFF TRBJ2-2 TRBV2
CASSSLGRESSYEQYF TRBJ2-7 TRBV5-1
CASSFQTGGAGGYTF TRBJ1-2 TRBV6-5
CSASGGSNQPQHF TRBJ1-5 TRBV20-1
CASRPSWTGATEAFF TRBJ1-1 TRBV6-5
CASAGTGGRQPQHF TRBJ1-5 TRBV19
CASSPQRGQPQHF TRBJ1-5 TRBV3-1/TRBV3-2
CASSRGTAQSGELFF TRBJ2-2 TRBV18
CASTPRRGDSPLHF TRBJ1-6 TRBV2
CASSPPTSGTYEQYF TRBJ2-7 TRBV6-2/TRBV6-3
CAIRDRGSDTEAFF TRBJ1-1 TRBV10-3
CASSFGGAISPLHF TRBJ1-6 TRBV27
CATSESRDTVQFF TRBJ2-1 TRBV24-1
CASRRGGRIYGYTF TRBJ1-2 TRBV6-5
CASSPWGYRENTEAFF TRBJ1-1 TRBV28
CASTRQGYGEQYF TRBJ2-7 TRBV11-2
CASKGVRGGDTEAFF TRBJ1-1 TRBV7-7
CASRMEDTQYF TRBJ2-3 TRBV19
CASSLGVRPGTDTQYF TRBJ2-3 TRBV7-2
CASRYRGEGEKLFF TRBJ1-4 TRBV7-9
CASSLDLPGGELFF TRBJ2-2 TRBV11-3
CASSQTSGGTDTQYF TRBJ2-3 TRBV4-3
CASSLSGSSYNEQFF TRBJ2-1 TRBV7-2
CATSVRGSHTGELFF TRBJ2-2 TRBV24-1
CASSRERAKNIQYF TRBJ2-4 TRBV5-4
CASKTGDRGTYEQYF TRBJ2-7 TRBV6-6
CASSRGLVSSYEQYF TRBJ2-7 TRBV3-1/TRBV3-2
CASRAGTGVYEQYF TRBJ2-7 TRBV6-5